This TCR beta chain comes out of a study of cytomegalovirus exposure and HLA in healthy donors. The PCR employed 60 Vbeta primers together with 13 Jbeta primers. The data were produced by immunoSEQ multiplex PCR, yet TCRdb's version contains in-frame clones alone and is incomplete. Of about 190,000 clones detected, more than 80% appear once; the ten largest clones hold approximately 2.4%. Trimming removed 3 bases at V and 2 bases at J, with 20 bases between. From germline, CDR1 is MGHRA and CDR2 YSYEKL. This CDR3 comprises 17 residues. In nominal health when sampled, donors likely had unrecorded immune exposures nonetheless. As to this clone: Its antigen is as yet unknown.

Study results and caveats: The classifier reportedly diagnosed cytomegalovirus status with high sensitivity and specificity.

The chain has TRBV4-1 and TRBJ2-7, with a possible D match to TRBD2 (6 bases). Sequencing was done on a sample of PBMCs. The sequence was obtained from a woman between 50 and 59 years old in good health and CMV-seropositive. CDR3 coding DNA: TGCGCCAGCAGCCACATCGCTACCGGGACGGGAGCCTACGAGCAGTACTTC. It translates to CASSHIATGTGAYEQYF.